Described below is a single TCR beta chain sequence and its context. Its target is unknown. Germline CDR1 and CDR2: SGHKS and YYEKEE (reference sequence). Trimming removed 3 bases at V and 0 bases at J, with 10 bases between. The CDR3 totals 14 residues. The data were obtained in a study of regulatory T cells in long-lasting Graves disease. Time point: persistent/refractory GD, antithyroid drugs over 5 years with positive TRAb. Generation of the TCR library employed RNA extracted from PBMCs. Diagnoses of Graves' disease were made by American Thyroid Association guidelines. For TCR beta, libraries came from iRepertoire HTBI primers and Arm-PCR of CDR3 regions. TCRdb redid the calling of the multiplex PCR reads with MiXCR, one entry per CDR3 protein. Of roughly 360,000 distinct CDR3 sequences in the sample, roughly 24% were seen once. Study-wide results and limits: Under persistent disease, TRBV28, TRBJ1-2 and TRBJ2-5 were used preferentially.

The rearrangement uses TRBV5-5 and TRBJ2-7, with D perhaps TRBD2 (6 bases). This specimen consisted of peripheral blood mononuclear cells (PBMCs), obtained when the disease was refractory, from a patient treated with antithyroid drugs. The receptor comes from a woman in her thirties or forties with Graves disease. CDR3 DNA sequence: TGTGCCAGCAGCTGGGGAGGACTCTCCTACGAGCAGTACTTC. Residues: CASSWGGLSYEQYF.